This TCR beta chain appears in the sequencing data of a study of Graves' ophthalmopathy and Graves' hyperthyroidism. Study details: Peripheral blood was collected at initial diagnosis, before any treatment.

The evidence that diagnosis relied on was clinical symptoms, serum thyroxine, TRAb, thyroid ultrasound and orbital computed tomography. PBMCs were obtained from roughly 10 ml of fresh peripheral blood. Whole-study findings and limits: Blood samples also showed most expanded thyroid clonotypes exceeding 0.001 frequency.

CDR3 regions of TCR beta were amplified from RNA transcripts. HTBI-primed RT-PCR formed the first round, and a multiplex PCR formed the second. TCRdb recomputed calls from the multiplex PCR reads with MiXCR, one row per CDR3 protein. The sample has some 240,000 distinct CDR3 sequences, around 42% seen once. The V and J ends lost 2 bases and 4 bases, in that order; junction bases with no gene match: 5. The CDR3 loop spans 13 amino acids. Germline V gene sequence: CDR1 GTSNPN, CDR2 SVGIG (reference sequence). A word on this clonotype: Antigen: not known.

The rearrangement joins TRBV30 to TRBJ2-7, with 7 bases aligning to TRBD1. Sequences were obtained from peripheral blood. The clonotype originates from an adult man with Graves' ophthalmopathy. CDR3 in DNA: TGTGCCTGGAGTCGACAGGGTGGGTACGAGCAGTACTTC. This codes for CAWSRQGGYEQYF.